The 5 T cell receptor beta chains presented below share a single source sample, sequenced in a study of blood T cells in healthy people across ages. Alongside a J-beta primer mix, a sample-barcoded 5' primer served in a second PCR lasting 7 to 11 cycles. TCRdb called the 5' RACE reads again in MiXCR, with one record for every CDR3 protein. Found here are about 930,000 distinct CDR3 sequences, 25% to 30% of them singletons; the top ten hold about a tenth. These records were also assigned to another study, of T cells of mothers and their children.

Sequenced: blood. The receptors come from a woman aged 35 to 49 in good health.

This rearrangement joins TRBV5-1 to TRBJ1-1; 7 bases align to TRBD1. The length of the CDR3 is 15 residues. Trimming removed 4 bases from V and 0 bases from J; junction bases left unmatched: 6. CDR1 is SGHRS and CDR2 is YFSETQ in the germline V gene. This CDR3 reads CASSRDSPLNTEAFF. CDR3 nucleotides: TGCGCCAGCAGCCGGGACAGCCCGTTGAACACTGAAGCTTTCTTT.

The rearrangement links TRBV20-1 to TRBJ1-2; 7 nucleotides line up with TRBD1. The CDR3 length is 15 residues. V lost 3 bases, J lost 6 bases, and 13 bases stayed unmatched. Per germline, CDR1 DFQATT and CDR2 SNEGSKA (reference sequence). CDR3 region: CSASTSGGADDGYTF. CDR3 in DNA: TGCAGTGCTAGTACCTCAGGGGGGGCTGATGATGGCTACACCTTC.

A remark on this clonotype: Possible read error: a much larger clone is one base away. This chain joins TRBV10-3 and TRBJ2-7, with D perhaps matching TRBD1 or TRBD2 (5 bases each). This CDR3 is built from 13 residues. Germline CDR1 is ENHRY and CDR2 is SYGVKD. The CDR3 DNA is TGTGCCATCAGTGAGGGGACCCCCTACGAGCTGTACTTC. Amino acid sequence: CAISEGTPYELYF.

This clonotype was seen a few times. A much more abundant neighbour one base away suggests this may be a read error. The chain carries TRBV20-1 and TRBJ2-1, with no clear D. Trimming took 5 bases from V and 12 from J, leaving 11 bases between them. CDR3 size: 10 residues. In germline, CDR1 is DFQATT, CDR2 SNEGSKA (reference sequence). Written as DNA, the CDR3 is TGCAGTGCTGGAACCAGCCGGCAGTTCTTC. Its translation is CSAGTSRQFF.

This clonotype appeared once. The CDR3 sequence is CAAGRLTEAFF. DNA of the CDR3: TGTGCCGCCGGACGGCTGACTGAAGCTTTCTTT. V gene TRBV30 combines with J gene TRBJ1-1; D not resolved. The CDR3 has 11 amino acids. The V and J ends lost 8 bases and 5 bases respectively, with 12 bases between them. CDR1 is GTSNPN, CDR2 SVGIG, per germline (reference sequence).